The 26 T cell receptor beta chains presented below share a single source sample, sequenced in a study of blood T cell repertoires in COVID-19. Produced via immunoSEQ multiplex PCR; TCRdb's table is partial and in-frame only. The sample lists about 300,000 clones, 86% seen once, with over 2% in the top ten. Sequencing was done on a sample of PBMCs or T cells enriched from blood (not recorded which). The source is a woman under 30 who had recovered from COVID-19.

The rearrangement links TRBV30 to TRBJ2-5; D is possibly TRBD2 (6 bases). V lost 3 bases and J 5 bases, leaving 16 bases between the germline ends. The CDR3 has 14 residues. The germline V gene has CDR1 GTSNPN and CDR2 SVGIG (reference sequence). CDR3 sequence (DNA): TGTGCCTGGAGGCACGGCGGGGTGGTTGAGACCCAGTACTTC. Translating gives CAWRHGGVVETQYF.

This chain uses TRBV30 with TRBJ2-7, with 7 bases aligning to TRBD2. The ends lost 3 bases at V and 4 bases at J; junction bases unmatched: 9. This CDR3 is built from 14 residues. The germline CDR1 and CDR2 sequences are GTSNPN and SVGIG (reference sequence). DNA for the CDR3: TGTGCCTGGAGGGTTTGGGGGGAGGGATACGAGCAGTACTTC. This translates into CAWRVWGEGYEQYF.

The chain joins TRBV5-1 to TRBJ1-2; no clear D. Germline CDR1 reads SGHRS; CDR2 reads YFSETQ. V lost 3 bases to trimming and J lost 6 bases, with 18 bases between them. The CDR3 is 15 residues long. The CDR3 is CASSSETTGYNGYTF. In nucleotides, the CDR3 is TGCGCCAGCAGCTCGGAAACCACGGGATATAATGGCTACACCTTC.

This clone occurred once. The chain joins TRBV7-9 to TRBJ1-1, with a possible D match to TRBD1 (6 bases). Germline assignment: CDR1 SEHNR and CDR2 FQNEAQ (reference sequence). Trimming took off 5 bases at V and 10 bases at J, with 26 bases between the two ends. CDR3 length equals 16 residues. CDR3 DNA sequence: TGTGCCAGCAGCCAAACTAGCGGGGGCCCTCGCGGTGGAGCTTTCTTT. Translated: CASSQTSGGPRGGAFF.

The chain joins TRBV7-2 to TRBJ2-5, with 9 bases that match TRBD2. V was clipped by 4 bases and J by 5 bases; unmatched bases: 11. Germline V gives CDR1 SGHTA, CDR2 FQGNSA. CDR3 length equals 16 residues. CDR3 sequence reads: CASSSYLRGGQETQYF. In nucleotides, the CDR3 is TGTGCCAGCAGCTCTTACTTGCGGGGGGGGCAGGAGACCCAGTACTTC.

The genes are TRBV11-2 and TRBJ2-5; a possible D gene is TRBD2 (6 bases). The CDR3 runs 15 residues. V was pared by 4 bases and J by 4 bases, with 16 bases between. The germline V gene encodes CDR1 SGHAT and CDR2 FQNNGV. CDR3 sequence: CASSSVNRLVETQYF. CDR3 sequence (DNA): TGTGCCAGCAGCTCCGTTAACCGACTAGTAGAGACCCAGTACTTC. Full variable domain (remainder filled in from reference TRBV11-2 and TRBJ2-5): EAGVAQSPRYKIIEKRQSVAFWCNPISGHATLYWYQQILGQGPKLLIQFQNNGVVDDSQLPKDRFSAERLKGVDSTLKIQPAKLEDSAVYLCASSSVNRLVETQYFGPGTRLLVL.

The chain joins TRBV20-1 to TRBJ1-5; D possibly corresponds to TRBD1 (6 bases). Germline lookup yields CDR1 DFQATT and CDR2 SNEGSKA (reference sequence). V lost 3 bases and J lost 11, with 14 bases in between. CDR3 size: 12 residues. The CDR3 DNA reads as TGCAGTGCTAGTGAAGGGGACAAGGCCCAGCATTTT. This translates into CSASEGDKAQHF.

The gene calls are TRBV5-4 and TRBJ2-5, with D possibly matching TRBD1 (6 bases). Trimming cost V 4 bases and J 3 bases, with 16 bases left between them. The length of the CDR3 is 15 residues. Per germline, CDR1 SGHNT and CDR2 YYREEE (reference sequence). DNA for the CDR3: TGTGCCAGCAGCCCCGCCCCGGACAGCAAAGAGACCCAGTACTTC. Amino acids: CASSPAPDSKETQYF. The whole variable domain, filled in from reference TRBV5-4 and TRBJ2-5, reads ETGVTQSPTHLIKTRGQQVTLRCSSQSGHNTVSWYQQALGQGPQFIFQYYREEENGRGNFPPRFSGLQFPNYSSELNVNALELDDSALYLCASSPAPDSKETQYFGPGTRLLVL.

The chain employs TRBV2 and TRBJ2-3; 10 bases map to TRBD1. Germline CDR1 SNHLY, CDR2 FYNNEI. Trimming at V came to 8 bases and at J to 1 base, leaving 6 bases not matched to a gene. CDR3 length: 15 residues. In nucleotides, the CDR3 is TGTGCCAGCCGTTTTGGGACAGGGGGCACAGATACGCAGTATTTT. Protein product: CASRFGTGGTDTQYF.

The chain carries TRBV5-8 and TRBJ2-7; maybe TRBD2 (7 bases). The CDR3 totals 18 residues. Germline lookup yields CDR1 SGHTS and CDR2 YDEGEE. The V and J ends lost 3 bases and 0 bases respectively, with 22 bases between them. The CDR3: CASSSLSGGHLFSYEQYF. CDR3 in DNA: TGTGCCAGCAGCTCCCTGTCGGGGGGACACTTATTCTCCTACGAGCAGTACTTC.

The chain couples TRBV28 to TRBJ2-3; D might be TRBD2 (6 bases). Germline CDR1 reads MDHEN; CDR2 reads SYDVKM. This CDR3 comprises 16 residues. Trimming shortened V by 4 bases and J by 3 bases, and 17 bases separated the two germline ends. The chain's CDR3 is CASSSLAQGGTDTQYF. CDR3 in DNA: TGTGCCAGCAGTTCCCTAGCGCAAGGAGGTACAGATACGCAGTATTTT.

CDR3 nucleotide sequence: TGCAGCGTTGAAGTCAGGGAAAAATACAATGAGCAGTTCTTC. Residues: CSVEVREKYNEQFF. This chain links TRBV29-1 with TRBJ2-1; tentative D call: TRBD1 (5 bases). In germline, CDR1 is SQVTM, CDR2 ANQGSEA. Deletions cut 1 base from V and 4 bases from J, with 11 bases between. The CDR3 runs to 14 residues.

V and J are TRBV5-6 and TRBJ1-2; D remains unclear. Between the trimmed V and J ends, which lost 7 bases and 4 bases, there was a span of 11 bases. The germline gives CDR1 SGHDT, CDR2 YYEEEE. The CDR3 loop spans 12 amino acids. The CDR3 reads CASEVQGYGYTF. The CDR3 DNA reads TGTGCCAGCGAGGTACAAGGCTATGGCTACACCTTC.

J is TRBJ2-1 and V is TRBV6-5, with 7 bases fitting TRBD2. V shed 6 bases, J shed 0 bases, and the junction held 5 bases outside the gene matches. The germline V gene encodes CDR1 MNHEY and CDR2 SVGAGI. This CDR3 comprises 15 residues. The CDR3 spells CASRTSRSSYNEQFF. The CDR3 DNA is TGTGCCAGCAGGACTAGCAGGAGCTCCTACAATGAGCAGTTCTTC.

The chain combines TRBV28 with TRBJ1-2; 7 nucleotides align to TRBD1. The CDR3 contains 15 residues. Germline CDR1 and CDR2: MDHEN and SYDVKM. The V and J ends lost 4 bases and 2 bases, in that order; junction bases with no gene match: 7. The CDR3 loop reads CASSSYHRGNYGYTF. The CDR3 coding sequence is TGTGCCAGCAGTTCCTATCACAGGGGAAACTATGGCTACACCTTC.

The rearrangement uses TRBV3-1 (or the pseudogene TRBV3-2) and TRBJ2-1; 13 nucleotides agree with TRBD2. The germline V gene encodes CDR1 LGHDT and CDR2 YNNKEL (reference sequence). J lost 9 bases, V lost 6 bases, and 14 bases had no gene match. This CDR3 comprises 17 residues. CDR3 sequence reads: CASRTTGLAGEGGEQFF. The CDR3 nucleotides are TGTGCCAGCAGGACTACCGGACTAGCGGGAGAGGGAGGTGAGCAGTTCTTC.

The gene calls are TRBV24-1 and TRBJ2-7; D may be TRBD2 (5 bases). The CDR3 has 12 amino acids. The germline gives CDR1 KGHDR, CDR2 SFDVKD. V was clipped by 3 bases and J by 12 bases, with 14 bases between them. DNA for the CDR3: TGTGCCACCAGTGATAGTATTAGCGATCTGTACTTC. It specifies CATSDSISDLYF.

The rearrangement uses TRBV28 and TRBJ1-5; D not certain. CDR1 and CDR2 (germline): MDHEN, SYDVKM. This CDR3 is 15 amino acids long. The V end was cut by 4 bases, the J end by 5 bases, with 15 bases between. CDR3 residues: CASSSHPQEDQPQHF. In DNA form, the CDR3 reads TGTGCCAGCAGTTCCCACCCCCAGGAGGATCAGCCCCAGCATTTT.

The chain uses TRBV18 and TRBJ2-1; TRBD2 agrees at 9 bases. J was trimmed by 7 bases and V by 6 bases; bases with no gene match: 13. Per the germline V gene, CDR1 is KGHSH and CDR2 is LQKENI. The CDR3 runs 16 residues. CDR3 sequence reads: CASSPNVAGAQNEQFF. The DNA of the CDR3 is TGTGCCAGCTCTCCCAATGTAGCGGGGGCCCAAAATGAGCAGTTCTTC.

J is TRBJ2-1 and V is TRBV29-1, with 8 bases matching TRBD2. With V trimmed by 3 bases and J by 6 bases, 7 bases remained unmatched. CDR1 is SQVTM, CDR2 ANQGSEA, per germline. The CDR3 is 14 amino acids. CDR3 amino acids: CSVDSGDYINEQFF. CDR3 coding DNA: TGCAGCGTTGATAGCGGGGACTATATCAATGAGCAGTTCTTC.

V usage is TRBV18 and J usage is TRBJ2-7; D is possibly TRBD2 (6 bases). CDR1 KGHSH and CDR2 LQKENI come from the germline V gene. V was clipped by 3 bases and J by 4 bases, with 10 bases between them. The CDR3 length is 13 residues. CDR3 protein: CASSPSGEYEQYF. CDR3 sequence (DNA): TGTGCCAGCTCACCCTCGGGGGAGTACGAGCAGTACTTC.

The chain combines TRBV5-1 with TRBJ2-1, with 7 nucleotides matching TRBD2. The V gene end was trimmed by 7 bases and the J gene end by 6 bases; junction bases not matched to a gene: 16. Germline-derived CDR1 and CDR2 are SGHRS and YFSETQ. CDR3 length equals 16 residues. CDR3 sequence: CASSSVGGSMGNEQFF. For the CDR3, the DNA is TGCGCCAGCTCCAGCGTAGGCGGGAGTATGGGCAATGAGCAGTTCTTC.

The chain has TRBV19 and TRBJ2-7; 8 bases are a match to TRBD2. The trim removed 4 bases at V and 4 bases at J, leaving 9 bases unmatched. The V gene's germline CDR1 is LNHDA and CDR2 SQIVND (reference sequence). The CDR3 totals 15 residues. The CDR3 DNA reads TGTGCCAGTAGTACGCCGGGACTAGGGGCTTACGAGCAGTACTTC. It codes for CASSTPGLGAYEQYF.

This clone is a singleton in its sample. J is TRBJ1-1 and V is TRBV5-4; TRBD1 might be the D (6 bases). The length of the CDR3 is 13 residues. Trimming shortened V by 3 bases and J by 4 bases, and 10 bases separated the two germline ends. Germline V lookup: CDR1 SGHNT, CDR2 YYREEE (reference sequence). In DNA form, the CDR3 reads TGTGCCAGCAGCTCTTTAGGGGGCACTGAAGCTTTCTTT. It specifies CASSSLGGTEAFF.

CDR3 sequence reads: CASLRTGPYNEQFF. CDR3 nucleotide sequence: TGTGCCAGCCTTCGGACAGGACCGTACAATGAGCAGTTCTTC. V is TRBV6-5 and J is TRBJ2-1, with 7 bases aligning to TRBD1. CDR3 size: 14 residues. CDR1 MNHEY and CDR2 SVGAGI come from the germline V gene. V shed 8 bases, J shed 4 bases, and the junction held 8 bases outside the gene matches.

This sequence joins TRBV4-1 and TRBJ2-1; TRBD2 might be the D (6 bases). Germline V lookup: CDR1 MGHRA, CDR2 YSYEKL. Trimming pared 4 bases from V and 6 bases from J, leaving 16 bases between. The length of the CDR3 is 15 residues. CDR3 DNA sequence: TGCGCCAGCAGCCCCAACTTACTAGCTACCAATGAGCAGTTCTTC. Protein: CASSPNLLATNEQFF.